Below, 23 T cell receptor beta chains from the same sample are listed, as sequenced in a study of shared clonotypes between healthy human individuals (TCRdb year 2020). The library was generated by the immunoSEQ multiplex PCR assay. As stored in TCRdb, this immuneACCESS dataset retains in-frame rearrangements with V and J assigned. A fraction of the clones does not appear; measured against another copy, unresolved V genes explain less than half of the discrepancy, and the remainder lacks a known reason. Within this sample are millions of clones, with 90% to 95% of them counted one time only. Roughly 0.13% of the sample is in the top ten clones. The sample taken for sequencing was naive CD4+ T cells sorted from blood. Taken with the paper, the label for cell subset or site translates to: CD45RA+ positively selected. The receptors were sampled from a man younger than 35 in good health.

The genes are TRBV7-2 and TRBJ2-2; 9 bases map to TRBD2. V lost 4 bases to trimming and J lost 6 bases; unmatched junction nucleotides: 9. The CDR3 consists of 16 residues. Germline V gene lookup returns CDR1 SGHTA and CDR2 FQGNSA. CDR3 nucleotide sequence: TGTGCCAGCAGCTCGGGACTAGCTCAGTACGCCGGGGAGCTGTTTTTT. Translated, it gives CASSSGLAQYAGELFF.

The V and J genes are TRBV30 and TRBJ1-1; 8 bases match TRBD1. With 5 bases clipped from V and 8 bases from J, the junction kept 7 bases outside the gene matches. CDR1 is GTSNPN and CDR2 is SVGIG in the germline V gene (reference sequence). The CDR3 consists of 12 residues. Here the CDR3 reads CAWGQGAEEAFF. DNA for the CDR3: TGTGCCTGGGGCCAGGGGGCAGAGGAAGCTTTCTTT.

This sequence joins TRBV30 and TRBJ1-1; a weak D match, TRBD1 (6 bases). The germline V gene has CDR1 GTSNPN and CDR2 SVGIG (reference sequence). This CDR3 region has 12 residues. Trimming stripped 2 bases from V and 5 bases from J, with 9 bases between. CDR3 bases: TGTGCCTGGAGTACCGGACAGACTGAAGCTTTCTTT. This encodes CAWSTGQTEAFF.

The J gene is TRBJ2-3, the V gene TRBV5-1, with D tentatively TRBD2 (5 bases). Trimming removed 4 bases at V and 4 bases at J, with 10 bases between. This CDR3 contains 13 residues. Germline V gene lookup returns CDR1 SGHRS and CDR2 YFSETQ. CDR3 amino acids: CASSISVADTQYF. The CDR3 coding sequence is TGCGCCAGCAGCATTAGCGTCGCAGATACGCAGTATTTT.

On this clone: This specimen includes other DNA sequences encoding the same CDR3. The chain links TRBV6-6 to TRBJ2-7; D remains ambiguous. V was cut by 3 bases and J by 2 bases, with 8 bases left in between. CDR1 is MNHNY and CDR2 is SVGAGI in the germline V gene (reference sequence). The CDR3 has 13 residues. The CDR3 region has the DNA TGTGCCAGCAGTTATGCGGCAGCCTACGAGCAGTACTTC. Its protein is CASSYAAAYEQYF.

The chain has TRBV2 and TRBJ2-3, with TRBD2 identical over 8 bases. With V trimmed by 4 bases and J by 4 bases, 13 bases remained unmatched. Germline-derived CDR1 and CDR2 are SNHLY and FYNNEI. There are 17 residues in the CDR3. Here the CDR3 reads CASSVEMVGRAPDTQYF. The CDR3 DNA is TGTGCCAGCAGTGTGGAAATGGTCGGGAGGGCCCCAGATACGCAGTATTTT. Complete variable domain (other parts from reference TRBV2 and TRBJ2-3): EPEVTQTPSHQVTQMGQEVILRCVPISNHLYFYWYRQILGQKVEFLVSFYNNEISEKSEIFDDQFSVERPDGSNFTLKIRSTKLEDSAMYFCASSVEMVGRAPDTQYFGPGTRLTVL.

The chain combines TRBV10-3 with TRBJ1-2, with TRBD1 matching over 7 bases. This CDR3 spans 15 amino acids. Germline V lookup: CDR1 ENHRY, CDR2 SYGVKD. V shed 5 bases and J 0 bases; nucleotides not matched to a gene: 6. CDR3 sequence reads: CAISQGDTANYGYTF. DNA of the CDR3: TGTGCCATCAGTCAGGGGGATACAGCTAACTATGGCTACACCTTC.

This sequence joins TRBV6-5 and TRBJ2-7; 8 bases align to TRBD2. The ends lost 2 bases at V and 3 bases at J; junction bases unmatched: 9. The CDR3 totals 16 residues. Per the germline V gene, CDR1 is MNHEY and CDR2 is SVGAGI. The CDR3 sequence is CASSYRPGLAIYEQYF. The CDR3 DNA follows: TGTGCCAGCAGTTACCGCCCAGGACTAGCAATCTACGAGCAGTACTTC.

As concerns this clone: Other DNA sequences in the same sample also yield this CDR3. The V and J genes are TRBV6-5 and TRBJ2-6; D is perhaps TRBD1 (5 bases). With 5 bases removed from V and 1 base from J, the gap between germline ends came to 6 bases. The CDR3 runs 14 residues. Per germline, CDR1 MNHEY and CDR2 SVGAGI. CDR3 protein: CASSPGSGANVLTF. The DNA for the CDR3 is TGTGCCAGCAGTCCAGGGTCTGGGGCCAACGTCCTGACTTTC.

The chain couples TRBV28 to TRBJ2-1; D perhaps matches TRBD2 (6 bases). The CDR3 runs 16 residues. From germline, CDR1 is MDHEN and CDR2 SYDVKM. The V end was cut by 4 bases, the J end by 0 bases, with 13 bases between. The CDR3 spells CASSSSWDFSYNEQFF. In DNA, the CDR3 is TGTGCCAGCAGTTCGAGCTGGGACTTCTCCTACAATGAGCAGTTCTTC.

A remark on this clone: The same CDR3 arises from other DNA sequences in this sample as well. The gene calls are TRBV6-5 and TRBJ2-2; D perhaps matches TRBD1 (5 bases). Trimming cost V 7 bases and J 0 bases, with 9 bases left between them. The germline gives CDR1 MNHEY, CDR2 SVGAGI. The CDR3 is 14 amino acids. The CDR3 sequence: CASTRGTNTGELFF. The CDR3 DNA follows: TGTGCCAGCACAAGGGGAACGAACACCGGGGAGCTGTTTTTT.

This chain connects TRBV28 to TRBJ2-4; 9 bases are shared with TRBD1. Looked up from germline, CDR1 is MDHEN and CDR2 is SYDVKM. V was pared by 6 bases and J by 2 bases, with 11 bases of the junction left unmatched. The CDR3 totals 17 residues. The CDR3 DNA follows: TGTGCCAGCAGCCCAGCCGGGACAGGGTTGTCCAAAAACATTCAGTACTTC. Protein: CASSPAGTGLSKNIQYF.

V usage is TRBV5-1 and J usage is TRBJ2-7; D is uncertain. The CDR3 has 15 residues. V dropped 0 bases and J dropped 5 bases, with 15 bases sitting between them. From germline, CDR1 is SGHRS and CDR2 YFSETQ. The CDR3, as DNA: TGCGCCAGCAGCTTGGAGGGCAACCCCGGCGACGAGCAGTACTTC. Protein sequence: CASSLEGNPGDEQYF.

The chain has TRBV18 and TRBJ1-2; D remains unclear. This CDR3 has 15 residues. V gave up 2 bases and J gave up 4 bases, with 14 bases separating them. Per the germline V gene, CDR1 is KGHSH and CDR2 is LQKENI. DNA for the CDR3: TGTGCCAGCTCACCAAATCCAGAGGCGGGCTATGGCTACACCTTC. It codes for CASSPNPEAGYGYTF.

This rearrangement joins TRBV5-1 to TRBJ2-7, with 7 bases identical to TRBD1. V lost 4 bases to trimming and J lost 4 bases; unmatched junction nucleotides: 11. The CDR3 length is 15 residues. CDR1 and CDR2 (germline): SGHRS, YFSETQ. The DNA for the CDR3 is TGCGCCAGCAGCCCGCTTGGCAGGGGGAAATACGAGCAGTACTTC. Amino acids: CASSPLGRGKYEQYF.

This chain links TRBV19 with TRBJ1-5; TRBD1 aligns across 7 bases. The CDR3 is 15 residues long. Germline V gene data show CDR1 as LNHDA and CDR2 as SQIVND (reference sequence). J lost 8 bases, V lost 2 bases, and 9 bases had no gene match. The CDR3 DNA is TGTGCCAGTAGTATACCGGGACAGAGTATAGAGCCCCAGCATTTT. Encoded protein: CASSIPGQSIEPQHF.

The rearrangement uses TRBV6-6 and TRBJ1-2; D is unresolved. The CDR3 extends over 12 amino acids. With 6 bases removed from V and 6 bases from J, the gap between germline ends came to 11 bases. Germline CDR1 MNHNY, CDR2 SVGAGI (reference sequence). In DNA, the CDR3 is TGTGCCAGCAGCCAACTAATGGATGGCTACACCTTC. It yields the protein CASSQLMDGYTF.

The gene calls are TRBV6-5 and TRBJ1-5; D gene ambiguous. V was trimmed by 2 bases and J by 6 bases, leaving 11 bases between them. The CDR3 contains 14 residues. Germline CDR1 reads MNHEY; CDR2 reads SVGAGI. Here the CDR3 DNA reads TGTGCCAGCAGTTACACCGGAGTGGGTCAGCCCCAGCATTTT. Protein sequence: CASSYTGVGQPQHF.

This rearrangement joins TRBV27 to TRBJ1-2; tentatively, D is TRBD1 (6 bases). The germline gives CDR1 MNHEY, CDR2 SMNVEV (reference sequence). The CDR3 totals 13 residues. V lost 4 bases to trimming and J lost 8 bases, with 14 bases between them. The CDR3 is CASSWGPTGGYTF. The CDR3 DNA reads TGTGCCAGCAGTTGGGGGCCCACAGGGGGCTACACCTTC.

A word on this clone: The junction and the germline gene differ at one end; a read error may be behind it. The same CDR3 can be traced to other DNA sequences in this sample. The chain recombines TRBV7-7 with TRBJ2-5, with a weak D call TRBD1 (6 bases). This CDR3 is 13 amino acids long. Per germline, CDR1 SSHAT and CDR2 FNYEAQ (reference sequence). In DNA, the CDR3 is TGTGCTAGCAGCCGAGGACAGCAAGAGACCCAGTACTTC. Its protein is CASSRGQQETQYF.

The CDR3 DNA is TGTGCCAGCAGTTTATCCGCAGCTTATGGCTACACCTTC. Amino acids: CASSLSAAYGYTF. V usage is TRBV28 and J usage is TRBJ1-2; D unclear. The CDR3 totals 13 residues. Germline V gene sequence: CDR1 MDHEN, CDR2 SYDVKM. Trimming pared 1 base from V and 5 bases from J, leaving 8 bases between.

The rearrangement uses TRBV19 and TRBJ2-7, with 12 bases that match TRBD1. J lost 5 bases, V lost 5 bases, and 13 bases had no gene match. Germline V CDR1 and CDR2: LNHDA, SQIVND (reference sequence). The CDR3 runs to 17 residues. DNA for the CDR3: TGTGCCAGTAGTCATCAGAACCCCGGGACAGGGGGCGACGAGCAGTACTTC. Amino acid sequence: CASSHQNPGTGGDEQYF.

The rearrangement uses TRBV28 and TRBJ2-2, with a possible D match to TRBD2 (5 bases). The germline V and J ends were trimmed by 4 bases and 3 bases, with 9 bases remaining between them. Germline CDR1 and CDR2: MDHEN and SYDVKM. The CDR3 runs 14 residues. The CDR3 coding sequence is TGTGCCAGCAGTTATCCGGGGTACACCGGGGAGCTGTTTTTT. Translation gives CASSYPGYTGELFF.